This T cell receptor (beta chain) was recorded in a study of beta chain features in type 1 diabetes. General observations from the study: Researchers report that Type 1 diabetes patients had moderately but significantly shorter TCRB CDR3s across all four CD4+ subsets.

Reverse transcription of all isolated RNA meant that expressed TCRB transcripts were sequenced. Produced via immunoSEQ multiplex PCR; TCRdb's table is partial and in-frame only. This table has about 260,000 clones, roughly 20% appearing once. The CDR3 covers 14 residues. Germline CDR1 reads LGHNA; CDR2 reads YSLEER. V lost 4 bases, J lost 7 bases, and 14 bases lay in between. This clone was counted between two and nine times. Its target is not known. The source material was naive CD4+ T cells from blood. This chain links TRBV4-3 with TRBJ2-1; a weak D match, TRBD2 (6 bases). The clonotype was recovered from a woman in her thirties or forties with type 1 diabetes. The CDR3: CASSPFIGGNEQFF. DNA of the CDR3: TGCGCCAGCAGCCCATTCATCGGGGGAAATGAGCAGTTCTTC.